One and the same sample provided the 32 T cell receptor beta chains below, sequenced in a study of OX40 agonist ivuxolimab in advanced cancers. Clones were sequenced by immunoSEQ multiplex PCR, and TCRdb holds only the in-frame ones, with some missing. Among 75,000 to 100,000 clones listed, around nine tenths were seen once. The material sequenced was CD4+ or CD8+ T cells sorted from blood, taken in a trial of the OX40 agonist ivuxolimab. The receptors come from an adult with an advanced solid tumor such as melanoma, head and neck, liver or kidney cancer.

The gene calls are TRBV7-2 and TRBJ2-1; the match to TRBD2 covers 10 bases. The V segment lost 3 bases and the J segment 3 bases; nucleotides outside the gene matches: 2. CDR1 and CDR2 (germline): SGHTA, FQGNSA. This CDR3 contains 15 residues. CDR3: CASSFSSGSYNEQFF. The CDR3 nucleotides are TGTGCCAGCAGCTTCTCTAGCGGGAGCTACAATGAGCAGTTCTTC.

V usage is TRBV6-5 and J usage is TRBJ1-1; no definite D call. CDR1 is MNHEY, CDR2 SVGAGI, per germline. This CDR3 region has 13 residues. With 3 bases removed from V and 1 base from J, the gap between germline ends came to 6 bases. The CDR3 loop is CASSYGPNTEAFF. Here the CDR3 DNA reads TGTGCCAGCAGTTATGGCCCGAACACTGAAGCTTTCTTT.

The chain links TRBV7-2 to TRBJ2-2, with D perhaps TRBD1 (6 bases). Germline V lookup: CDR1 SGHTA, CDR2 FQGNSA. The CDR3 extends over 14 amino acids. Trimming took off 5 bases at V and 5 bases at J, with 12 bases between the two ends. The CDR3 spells CASSRRTETGELFF. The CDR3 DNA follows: TGTGCCAGCAGCCGAAGGACAGAAACCGGGGAGCTGTTTTTT.

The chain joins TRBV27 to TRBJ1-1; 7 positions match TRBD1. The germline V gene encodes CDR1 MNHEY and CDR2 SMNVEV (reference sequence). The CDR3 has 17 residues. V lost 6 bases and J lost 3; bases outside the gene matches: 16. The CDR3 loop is CASRADRTQTTYTEAFF. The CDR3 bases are TGTGCCAGCAGGGCGGACAGGACCCAGACTACCTACACTGAAGCTTTCTTT.

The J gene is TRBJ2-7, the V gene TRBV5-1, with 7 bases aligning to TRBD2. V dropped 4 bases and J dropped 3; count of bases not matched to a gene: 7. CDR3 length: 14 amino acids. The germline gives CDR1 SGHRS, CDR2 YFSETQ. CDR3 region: CASSLTSMVYEQYF. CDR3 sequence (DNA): TGCGCCAGCAGCCTGACTAGCATGGTCTACGAGCAGTACTTC.

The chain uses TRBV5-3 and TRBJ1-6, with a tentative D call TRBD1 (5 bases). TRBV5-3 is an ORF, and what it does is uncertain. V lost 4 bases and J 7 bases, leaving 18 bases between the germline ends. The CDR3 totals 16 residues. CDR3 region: CARSVRGTERNSPLHF. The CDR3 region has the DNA TGTGCCAGAAGCGTACGTGGGACGGAGAGAAATTCACCCCTCCACTTT.

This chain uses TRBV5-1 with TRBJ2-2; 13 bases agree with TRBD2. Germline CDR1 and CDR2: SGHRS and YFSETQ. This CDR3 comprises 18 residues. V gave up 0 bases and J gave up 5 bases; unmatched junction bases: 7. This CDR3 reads CASSLGLAGGQGTGELFF. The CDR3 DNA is TGCGCCAGCAGCTTGGGACTAGCGGGAGGCCAGGGTACCGGGGAGCTGTTTTTT.

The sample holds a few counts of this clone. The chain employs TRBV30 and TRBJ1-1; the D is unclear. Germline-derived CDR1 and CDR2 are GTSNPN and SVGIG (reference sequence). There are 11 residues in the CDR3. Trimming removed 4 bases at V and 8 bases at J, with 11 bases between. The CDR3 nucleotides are TGTGCCTGGATGGACCGCCGGGAAGCTTTCTTT. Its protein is CAWMDRREAFF. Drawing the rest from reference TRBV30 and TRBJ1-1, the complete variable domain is SQTIHQWPATLVQPVGSPLSLECTVEGTSNPNLYWYRQAAGRGLQLLFYSVGIGQISSEVPQNLSASRPQDRQFILSSKKLLLSDSGFYLCAWMDRREAFFGQGTRLTVV.

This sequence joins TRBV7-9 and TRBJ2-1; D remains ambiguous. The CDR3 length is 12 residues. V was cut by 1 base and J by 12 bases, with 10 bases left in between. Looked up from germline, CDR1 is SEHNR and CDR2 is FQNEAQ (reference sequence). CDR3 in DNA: TGTGCCAGCAGCTTAGTCGCGTCTGGGCAGTTCTTC. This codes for CASSLVASGQFF.

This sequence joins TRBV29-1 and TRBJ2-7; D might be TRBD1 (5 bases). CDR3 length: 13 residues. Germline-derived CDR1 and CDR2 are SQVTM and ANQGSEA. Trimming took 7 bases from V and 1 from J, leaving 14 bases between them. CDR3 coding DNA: TGCAGCGCAGAAGGCCAGGGATCCTACGAGCAGTACTTC. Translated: CSAEGQGSYEQYF.

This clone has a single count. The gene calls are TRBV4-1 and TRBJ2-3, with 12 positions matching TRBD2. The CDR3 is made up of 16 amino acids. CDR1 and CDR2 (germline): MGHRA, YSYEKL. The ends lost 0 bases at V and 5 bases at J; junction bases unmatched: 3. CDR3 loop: CASSQDRLAGVDTQYF. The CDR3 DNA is TGCGCCAGCAGCCAAGATCGACTAGCGGGAGTAGATACGCAGTATTTT.

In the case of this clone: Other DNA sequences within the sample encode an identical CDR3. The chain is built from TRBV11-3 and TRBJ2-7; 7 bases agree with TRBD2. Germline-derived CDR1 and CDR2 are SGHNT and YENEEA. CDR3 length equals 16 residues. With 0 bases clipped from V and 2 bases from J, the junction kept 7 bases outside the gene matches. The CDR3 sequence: CASSLDSGREAYEQYF. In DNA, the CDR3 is TGTGCCAGCAGCTTAGATTCGGGTCGGGAGGCCTACGAGCAGTACTTC.

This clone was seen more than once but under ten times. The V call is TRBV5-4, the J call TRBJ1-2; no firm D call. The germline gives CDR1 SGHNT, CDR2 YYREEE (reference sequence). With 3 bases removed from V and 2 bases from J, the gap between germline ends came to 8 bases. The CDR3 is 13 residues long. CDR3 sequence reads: CASSSDGNYGYTF. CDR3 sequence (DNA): TGTGCCAGCAGCTCGGACGGAAACTATGGCTACACCTTC.

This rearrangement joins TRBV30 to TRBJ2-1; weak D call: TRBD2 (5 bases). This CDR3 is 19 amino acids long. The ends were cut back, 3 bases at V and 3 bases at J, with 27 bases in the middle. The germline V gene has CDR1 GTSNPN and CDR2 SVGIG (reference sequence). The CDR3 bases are TGTGCCTGGAGCGTAATGGCTAGCATCTTACTCGACCTCTACAATGAGCAGTTCTTC. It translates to CAWSVMASILLDLYNEQFF.

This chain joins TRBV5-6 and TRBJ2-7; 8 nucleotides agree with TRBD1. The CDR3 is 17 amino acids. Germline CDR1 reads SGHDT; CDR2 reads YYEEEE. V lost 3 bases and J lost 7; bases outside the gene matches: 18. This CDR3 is CASSSFRDRQTLGEQYF. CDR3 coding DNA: TGTGCCAGCAGCTCTTTTAGGGACAGGCAAACCCTGGGGGAGCAGTACTTC.

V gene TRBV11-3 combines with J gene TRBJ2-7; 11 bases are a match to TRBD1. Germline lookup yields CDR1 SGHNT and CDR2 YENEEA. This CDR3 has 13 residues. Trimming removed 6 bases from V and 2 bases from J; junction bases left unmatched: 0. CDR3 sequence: CASRGQGAYEQYF. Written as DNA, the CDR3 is TGTGCCAGCAGGGGACAGGGGGCCTACGAGCAGTACTTC.

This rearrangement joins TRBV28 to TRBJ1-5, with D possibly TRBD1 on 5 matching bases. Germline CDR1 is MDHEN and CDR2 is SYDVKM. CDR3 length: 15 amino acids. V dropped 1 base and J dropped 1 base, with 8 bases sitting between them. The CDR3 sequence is CASSLLGQSNQPQHF. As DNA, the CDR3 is TGTGCCAGCAGTTTATTAGGACAAAGCAATCAGCCCCAGCATTTT.

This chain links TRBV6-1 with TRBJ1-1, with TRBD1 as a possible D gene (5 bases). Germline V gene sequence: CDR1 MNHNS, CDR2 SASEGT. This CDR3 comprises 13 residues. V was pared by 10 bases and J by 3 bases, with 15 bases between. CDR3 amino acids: CATSGTDYTEAFF. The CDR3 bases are TGTGCCACCTCCGGGACGGACTACACTGAAGCTTTCTTT.

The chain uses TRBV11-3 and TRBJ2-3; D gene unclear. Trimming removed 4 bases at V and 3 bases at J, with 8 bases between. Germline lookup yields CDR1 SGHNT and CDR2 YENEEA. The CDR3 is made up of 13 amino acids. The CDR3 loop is CASSSLGTDTQYF. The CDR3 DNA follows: TGTGCCAGCAGCTCCCTCGGGACAGATACGCAGTATTTT. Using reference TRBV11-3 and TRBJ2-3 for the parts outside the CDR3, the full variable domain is EAGVVQSPRYKIIEKKQPVAFWCNPISGHNTLYWYLQNLGQGPELLIRYENEEAVDDSQLPKDRFSAERLKGVDSTLKIQPAELGDSAVYLCASSSLGTDTQYFGPGTRLTVL.

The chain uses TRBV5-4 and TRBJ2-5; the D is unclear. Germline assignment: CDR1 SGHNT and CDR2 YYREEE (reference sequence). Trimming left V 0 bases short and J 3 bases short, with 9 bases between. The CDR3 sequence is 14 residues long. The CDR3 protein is CASSLGNTKETQYF. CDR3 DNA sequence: TGTGCCAGCAGCTTGGGGAACACAAAAGAGACCCAGTACTTC.

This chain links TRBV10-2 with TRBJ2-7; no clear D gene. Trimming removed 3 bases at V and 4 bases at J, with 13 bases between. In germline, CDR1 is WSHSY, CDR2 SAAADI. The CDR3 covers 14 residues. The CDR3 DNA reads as TGCGCCAGCAGTGAATTAGGACCCTATTACGAGCAGTACTTC. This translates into CASSELGPYYEQYF.

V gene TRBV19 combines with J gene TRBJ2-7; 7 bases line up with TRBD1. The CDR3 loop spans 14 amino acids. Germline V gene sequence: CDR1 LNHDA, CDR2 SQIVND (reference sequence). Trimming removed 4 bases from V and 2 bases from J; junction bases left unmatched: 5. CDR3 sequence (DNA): TGTGCCAGTAGTAAACAGGGGACGACCTACGAGCAGTACTTC. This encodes CASSKQGTTYEQYF.

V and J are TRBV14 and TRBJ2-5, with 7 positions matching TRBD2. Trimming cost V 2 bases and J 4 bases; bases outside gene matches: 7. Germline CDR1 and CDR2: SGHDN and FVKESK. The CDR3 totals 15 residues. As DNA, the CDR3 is TGTGCCAGCAGCCAATACGCTAGCGGACGAGAGACCCAGTACTTC. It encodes CASSQYASGRETQYF.

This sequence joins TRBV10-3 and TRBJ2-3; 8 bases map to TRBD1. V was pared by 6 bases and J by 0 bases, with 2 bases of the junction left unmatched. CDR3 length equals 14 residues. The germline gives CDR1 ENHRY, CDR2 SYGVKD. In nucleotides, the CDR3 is TGTGCCATCAGCCGGGACAGGAGCACAGATACGCAGTATTTT. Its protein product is CAISRDRSTDTQYF.

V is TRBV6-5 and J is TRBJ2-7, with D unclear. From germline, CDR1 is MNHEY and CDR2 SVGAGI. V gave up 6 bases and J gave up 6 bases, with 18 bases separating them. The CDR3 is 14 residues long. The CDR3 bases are TGTGCCAGCAGAAACGACCCCGCAACGCGCGAGCAGTACTTC. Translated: CASRNDPATREQYF.

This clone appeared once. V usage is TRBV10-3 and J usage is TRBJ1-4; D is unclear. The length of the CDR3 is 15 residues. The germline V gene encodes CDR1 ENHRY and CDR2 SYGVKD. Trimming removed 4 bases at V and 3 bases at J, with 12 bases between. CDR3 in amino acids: CAISGTGPPNEKLFF. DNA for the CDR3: TGTGCCATCAGTGGGACCGGGCCCCCTAATGAAAAACTGTTTTTT.

The CDR3 loop reads CASTPRGEYGYTF. The CDR3 bases are TGTGCCAGTACCCCCCGGGGGGAGTATGGCTACACCTTC. V is TRBV19 and J is TRBJ1-2; D is possibly TRBD1 (5 bases). The V end lost 7 bases, the J end lost 5 bases, and 14 bases lay between the germline ends. The CDR3 is made up of 13 amino acids. From germline, CDR1 is LNHDA and CDR2 SQIVND (reference sequence).

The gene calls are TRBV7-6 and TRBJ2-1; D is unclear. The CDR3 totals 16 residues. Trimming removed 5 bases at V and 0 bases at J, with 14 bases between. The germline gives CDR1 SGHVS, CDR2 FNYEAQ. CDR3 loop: CASSPLSASSYNEQFF. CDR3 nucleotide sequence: TGTGCCAGCAGCCCCCTCTCGGCAAGCTCCTACAATGAGCAGTTCTTC. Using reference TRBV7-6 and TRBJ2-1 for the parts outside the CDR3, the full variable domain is GAGVSQSPRYKVTKRGQDVALRCDPISGHVSLYWYRQALGQGPEFLTYFNYEAQQDKSGLPNDRFSAERPEGSISTLTIQRTEQRDSAMYRCASSPLSASSYNEQFFGPGTRLTVL.

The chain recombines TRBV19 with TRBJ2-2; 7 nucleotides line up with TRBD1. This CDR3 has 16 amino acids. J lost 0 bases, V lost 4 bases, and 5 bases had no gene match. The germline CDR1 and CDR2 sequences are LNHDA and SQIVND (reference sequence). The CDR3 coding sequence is TGTGCCAGTAGTAGACAGGGCGGATCGAACACCGGGGAGCTGTTTTTT. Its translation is CASSRQGGSNTGELFF.

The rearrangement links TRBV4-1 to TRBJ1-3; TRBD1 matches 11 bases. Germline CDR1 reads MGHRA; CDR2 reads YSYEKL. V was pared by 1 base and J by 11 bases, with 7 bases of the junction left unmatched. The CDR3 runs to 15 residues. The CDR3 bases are TGCGCCAGCAGCCAAGCCGGACAGGGGGCTGATGCCATATATTTT. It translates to CASSQAGQGADAIYF.

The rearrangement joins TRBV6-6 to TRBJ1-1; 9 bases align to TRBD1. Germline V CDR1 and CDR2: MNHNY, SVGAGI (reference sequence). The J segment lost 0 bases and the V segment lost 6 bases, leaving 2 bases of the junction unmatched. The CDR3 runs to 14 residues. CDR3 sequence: CASSGQGLNTEAFF. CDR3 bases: TGTGCCAGCAGCGGACAGGGGTTGAACACTGAAGCTTTCTTT.

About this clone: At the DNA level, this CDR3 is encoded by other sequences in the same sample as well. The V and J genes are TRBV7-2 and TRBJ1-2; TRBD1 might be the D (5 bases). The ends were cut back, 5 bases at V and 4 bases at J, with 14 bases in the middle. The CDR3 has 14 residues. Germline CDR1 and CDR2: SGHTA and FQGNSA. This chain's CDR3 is CASSRTGLSYGYTF. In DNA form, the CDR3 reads TGTGCCAGCAGCCGAACAGGCCTGAGCTATGGCTACACCTTC.